This T cell receptor (beta chain) was obtained from a study of T cell responses to AZD1222 COVID-19 vaccine. Points from the study as a whole: Sampling captured repertoires only after the peak T cell response.

Per the germline V gene, CDR1 is SNHLY and CDR2 is FYNNEI. The CDR3 totals 13 residues. Trimming removed 7 bases from V and 6 bases from J, with 12 bases in between. This clone appeared once. Its antigen is still unknown. The method was immunoSEQ multiplex PCR; TCRdb's version includes in-frame clones alone and lacks a portion of them. The sample lists about 48,000 clones, approximately 83% seen once, with roughly 6.4% in the top ten. This TCR came from an adult who received the AZD1222 COVID-19 vaccine. This chain joins TRBV2 and TRBJ2-2; either TRBD1 or TRBD2 may supply D (6 bases each). The material was peripheral blood, obtained 28 days after the second AZD1222 dose. The CDR3 region has the DNA TGTGCCAGCATATACAGGGAGGCCGGGGAGCTGTTTTTT. Translation: CASIYREAGELFF.